This TCR beta chain was observed in a study of patients and donors after allogeneic stem cell transplantation. The CDR3 totals 14 residues. Germline V gene lookup returns CDR1 SNHLY and CDR2 FYNNEI. Deletions cut 4 bases from V and 7 bases from J, with 14 bases between. In TCRdb, the RT-PCR reads were re-called with MiXCR into one record per CDR3 protein. The data show hundreds of thousands of distinct CDR3 sequences, with approximately 16% seen just once and 6% to 8% held by the top ten. The J gene is TRBJ2-1, the V gene TRBV2; D might be TRBD1 (5 bases). The sample consisted of blood, either unsorted or a sorted T cell fraction (not recorded which). The clonotype was recovered from a human donor who was either an allogeneic HSCT recipient or a stem cell or donor lymphocyte infusion donor (not recorded which). It is not recorded whose cells these are; they may come from a transplant donor. CDR3 loop: CASSGARGYNEQFF. The CDR3 DNA follows: TGTGCCAGCAGTGGCGCTAGGGGTTATAATGAGCAGTTCTTC.